This TCR beta chain was recovered during a study of blood T cell repertoires in COVID-19. The overall study: In each case, the material was cDNA or gDNA derived from T cells, B-cell-depleted T cells, or PBMCs.

This clone has more than one count but fewer than ten. Generated by immunoSEQ multiplex PCR, the TCRdb table keeps only in-frame clones and is missing some. Of roughly 270,000 clones detected, about 85% appear once; the ten largest clones hold about 2.5%. Germline CDR1 reads MDHEN; CDR2 reads SYDVKM. Trimming cost V 5 bases and J 9 bases, with 14 bases left between them. The CDR3 loop spans 13 amino acids. V and J are TRBV28 and TRBJ1-5; D is possibly TRBD1 (6 bases). The sequence derives from a woman aged 45 to 65 who had recovered from COVID-19. The sequenced sample consisted of PBMCs or T cells enriched from blood (not recorded which). The CDR3 sequence: CASSQPGDWPQHF. The CDR3 DNA sequence: TGTGCCAGCAGTCAACCAGGGGATTGGCCCCAGCATTTT.